This T cell receptor beta chain is from a study of cytomegalovirus exposure and HLA in healthy donors. Study results and limitations: The authors later linked a missense DCLRE1C variant to TCR beta V- and J-gene trimming. The likely origin of a cluster of highly shared sequence variants was a sequencing artifact. CMV serostatus was the sole immune exposure data available.

Turning to this clone: Its antigen is as yet unknown.

It was with 60 Vbeta and 13 Jbeta primers that the PCR ran. The protocol was immunoSEQ multiplex PCR, while the TCRdb copy is restricted to in-frame clones and leaves out a portion. The sample yields some 130,000 clones, 70% to 90% seen once. Healthy bone marrow donors supplied every sample. The germline CDR1 and CDR2 sequences are PRHDT and FYEKMQ (reference sequence). V lost 0 bases and J lost 4, with 15 bases in between. The CDR3 sequence is 16 residues long. Sequencing input: PBMCs. This sequence was found in a boy aged 5-17 years in good health and CMV-seronegative. The chain couples TRBV13 to TRBJ1-2; tentative D call: TRBD1 (5 bases). CDR3: CASSLGLEGPSYGYTF. CDR3 sequence (DNA): TGTGCCAGCAGCTTAGGCCTGGAGGGGCCCAGCTATGGCTACACCTTC. Full variable domain (rest looked up from reference TRBV13 and TRBJ1-2): AAGVIQSPRHLIKEKRETATLKCYPIPRHDTVYWYQQGPGQDPQFLISFYEKMQSDKGSIPDRFSAQQFSDYHSELNMSSLELGDSALYFCASSLGLEGPSYGYTFGSGTRLTVV.